A single T cell receptor beta chain is shown here with its context. Its antigen remains unknown. This sample was included in a study of T cell repertoires in cytomegalovirus infection. Each CDR3 protein is one row after TCRdb ran MiXCR on the reads. This table has approximately 260,000 distinct CDR3 sequences, about 20% appearing once. This CDR3 has 14 amino acids. CDR1 and CDR2 from the germline V gene are MNHEY and SMNVEV (reference sequence). V lost 6 bases and J 1 base, leaving 10 bases between the germline ends. This specimen was cultured PBMCs, taken from culture after CMV antigen stimulation. This TCR was sampled from a human donor in good health (CMV status not recorded). Some clones in this sample may be carry-over from other donors' samples. The rearrangement joins TRBV27 to TRBJ2-1; D ambiguous. The CDR3 region is CASRVLGSYNEQFF. In DNA form, the CDR3 reads TGTGCCAGCAGAGTTCTCGGGTCCTACAATGAGCAGTTCTTC.